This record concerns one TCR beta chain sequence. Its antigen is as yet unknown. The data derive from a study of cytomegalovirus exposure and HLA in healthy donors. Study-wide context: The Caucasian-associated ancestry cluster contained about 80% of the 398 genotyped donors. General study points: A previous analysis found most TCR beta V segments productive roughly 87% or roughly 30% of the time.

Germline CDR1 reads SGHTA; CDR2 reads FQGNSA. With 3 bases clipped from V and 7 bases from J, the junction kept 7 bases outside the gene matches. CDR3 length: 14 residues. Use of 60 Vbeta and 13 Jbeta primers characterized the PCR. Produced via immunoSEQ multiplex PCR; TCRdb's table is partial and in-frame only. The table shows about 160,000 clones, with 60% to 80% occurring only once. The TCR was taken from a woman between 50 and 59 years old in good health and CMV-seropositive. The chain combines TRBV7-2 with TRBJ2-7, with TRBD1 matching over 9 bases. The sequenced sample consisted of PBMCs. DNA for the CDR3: TGTGCCAGCAGCTTTACAGGGGGCGGGCAAGAGCAGTACTTC. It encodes CASSFTGGGQEQYF.